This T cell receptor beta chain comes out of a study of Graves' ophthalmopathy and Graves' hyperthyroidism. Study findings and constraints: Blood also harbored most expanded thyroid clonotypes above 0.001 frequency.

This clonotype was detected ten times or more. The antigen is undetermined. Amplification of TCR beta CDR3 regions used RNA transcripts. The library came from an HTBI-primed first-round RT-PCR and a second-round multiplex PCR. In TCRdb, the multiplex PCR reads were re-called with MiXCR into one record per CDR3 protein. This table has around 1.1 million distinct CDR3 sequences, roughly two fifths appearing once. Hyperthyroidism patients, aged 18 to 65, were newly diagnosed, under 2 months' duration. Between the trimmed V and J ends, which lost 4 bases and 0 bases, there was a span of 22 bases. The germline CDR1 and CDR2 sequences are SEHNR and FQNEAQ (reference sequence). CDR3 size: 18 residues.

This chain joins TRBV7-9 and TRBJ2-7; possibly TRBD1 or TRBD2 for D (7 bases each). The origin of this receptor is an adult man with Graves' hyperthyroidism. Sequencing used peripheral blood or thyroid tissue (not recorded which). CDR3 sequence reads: CASSYSPQGGGSSYEQYF. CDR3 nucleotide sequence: TGTGCCAGCAGCTACTCTCCTCAGGGGGGGGGGAGCTCCTACGAGCAGTACTTC. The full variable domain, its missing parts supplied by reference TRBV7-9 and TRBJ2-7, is DTGVSQNPRHKITKRGQNVTFRCDPISEHNRLYWYRQTLGQGPEFLTYFQNEAQLEKSRLLSDRFSAERPKGSFSTLEIQRTEQGDSAMYLCASSYSPQGGGSSYEQYFGPGTRLTVT.